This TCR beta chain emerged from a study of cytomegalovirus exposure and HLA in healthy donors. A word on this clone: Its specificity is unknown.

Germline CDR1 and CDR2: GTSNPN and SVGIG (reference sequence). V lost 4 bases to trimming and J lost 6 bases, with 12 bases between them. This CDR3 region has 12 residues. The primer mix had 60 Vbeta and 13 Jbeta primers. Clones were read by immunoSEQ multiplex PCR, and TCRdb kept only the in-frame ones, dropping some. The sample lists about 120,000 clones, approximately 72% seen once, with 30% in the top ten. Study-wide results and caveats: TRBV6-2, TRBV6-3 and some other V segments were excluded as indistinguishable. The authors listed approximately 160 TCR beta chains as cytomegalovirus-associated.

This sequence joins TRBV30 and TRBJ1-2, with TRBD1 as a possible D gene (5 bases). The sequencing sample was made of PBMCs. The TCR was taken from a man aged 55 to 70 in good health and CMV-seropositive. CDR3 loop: CAWNWQGHGYTF. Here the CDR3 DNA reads TGTGCCTGGAATTGGCAGGGTCATGGCTACACCTTC.